The 25 T cell receptor beta chains reported below all come from one sample, sequenced in a study of T cell repertoires in cytomegalovirus infection. TCRdb reanalysed the reads using MiXCR and keeps one entry per CDR3 protein. The table has approximately 990,000 distinct CDR3 sequences, 31% seen once. Their antigens are not known. The sequencing here drew on cultured CD8+ T cells from PBMCs, taken from culture after CMV antigen stimulation. These TCRs come from a human donor in good health (CMV status not recorded). Some clones in this sample may be carry-over from other donors' samples.

The rearrangement joins TRBV5-6 to TRBJ2-1, with 7 bases matching TRBD2. The V gene end was trimmed by 4 bases and the J gene end by 5 bases; junction bases not matched to a gene: 9. Germline values: CDR1 SGHDT, CDR2 YYEEEE. CDR3 size: 15 residues. In DNA form, the CDR3 reads TGTGCCAGCAGCCAGACGGGAGGTAATCACAATGAGCAGTTCTTC. Its protein is CASSQTGGNHNEQFF.

Points on this clonotype: The junction differs from germline at one of its ends, possibly a read error. The chain couples TRBV5-3 to TRBJ1-1, with 9 bases that match TRBD1. TRBV5-3 is noted as an ORF with a role that remains uncertain. The CDR3 runs 17 residues. The CDR3 DNA sequence: TGTGCCAGCAGCTTGTACAAGACAGGGGGGGCAGGGGGCAGAGCTTTCTTT. This codes for CASSLYKTGGAGGRAFF.

This clonotype was found a few times. The DNA for the CDR3 is TGCGCCAGCAGCCTATCAATCTCTTCCGAGCAGTACGTC. This codes for CASSLSISSEQYV. The chain employs TRBV5-1 and TRBJ2-7; D gene ambiguous. This CDR3 region has 13 residues. Trimming pared 4 bases from V and 6 bases from J, leaving 14 bases between. Germline CDR1 reads SGHRS; CDR2 reads YFSETQ.

The CDR3 DNA reads TGTGCCAGTAGTATAGGCCAGCGGGTCACCGGGGAGCTGTTTTTT. Its protein is CASSIGQRVTGELFF. This chain connects TRBV19 to TRBJ2-2; tentative D call: TRBD2 (6 bases). Germline V gives CDR1 LNHDA, CDR2 SQIVND (reference sequence). Deletions cut 1 base from V and 4 bases from J, with 10 bases between. CDR3 length: 15 amino acids.

The chain uses TRBV27 and TRBJ1-4; TRBD1 is a possible D gene (6 bases). The V end was cut by 3 bases, the J end by 3 bases, with 20 bases between. The CDR3 covers 18 residues. Per the germline V gene, CDR1 is MNHEY and CDR2 is SMNVEV (reference sequence). The CDR3 nucleotides are TGTGCCAGCAGTTTCCTCAGGGGCCCGCGGGAGGCTAATGAAAAACTGTTTTTT. Translated: CASSFLRGPREANEKLFF.

V usage is TRBV7-9 and J usage is TRBJ2-1; 7 bases match TRBD2. Germline loops: CDR1 SEHNR, CDR2 FQNEAQ (reference sequence). The CDR3 covers 18 residues. Trimming removed 5 bases from V and 0 bases from J; junction bases left unmatched: 13. CDR3 DNA: TGTGCCAGCAGCGGGAGGGACTATCGCGGGGGCTCCTACAATGAGCAGTTCTTC. This codes for CASSGRDYRGGSYNEQFF.

The gene calls are TRBV27 and TRBJ2-2; 10 nucleotides agree with TRBD2. The CDR3 contains 15 residues. Germline CDR1 reads MNHEY; CDR2 reads SMNVEV (reference sequence). With V trimmed by 7 bases and J by 1 base, 3 bases remained unmatched. CDR3 sequence (DNA): TGTGCCAGCACCAGGACTAGCGGGAACACCGGGGAGCTGTTTTTT. This gives the protein CASTRTSGNTGELFF.

V usage is TRBV12-3 or TRBV12-4 and J usage is TRBJ2-1, with a weak D call TRBD1 (6 bases). V was cut by 6 bases and J by 6 bases, with 15 bases left in between. The CDR3 is 14 amino acids. CDR3 loop: CASRPPDRPNEQFF. The CDR3 nucleotides are TGTGCCAGCAGACCGCCCGACAGGCCCAATGAGCAGTTCTTC.

The chain combines TRBV4-3 with TRBJ2-1; 8 positions agree with TRBD1. The CDR3 is made up of 15 amino acids. V lost 7 bases to trimming and J lost 2 bases; unmatched junction nucleotides: 7. The V gene's germline CDR1 is LGHNA and CDR2 YSLEER. CDR3 amino acids: CASTRDRTTYNEQFF. Here the CDR3 DNA reads TGCGCCAGCACAAGGGACAGGACTACCTACAATGAGCAGTTCTTC.

This clonotype was counted only a few times. This sequence joins TRBV19 and TRBJ2-1, with 8 bases fitting TRBD2. Germline V gene sequence: CDR1 LNHDA, CDR2 SQIVND (reference sequence). Trimming cost V 3 bases and J 2 bases; bases outside gene matches: 3. The CDR3 runs 15 residues. CDR3 protein: CASSITSGAYNEQFF. CDR3 nucleotides: TGTGCCAGTAGTATCACTAGCGGCGCCTACAATGAGCAGTTCTTC.

The chain has TRBV28 and TRBJ2-3; no clear D. Deletions cut 6 bases from V and 2 bases from J, with 12 bases between. Germline loops: CDR1 MDHEN, CDR2 SYDVKM. The CDR3 loop spans 14 amino acids. Here the CDR3 reads CASSPRLTTDTQYF. The CDR3 DNA follows: TGTGCCAGCAGCCCCAGGCTTACCACAGATACGCAGTATTTT.

V and J are TRBV9 and TRBJ2-4, with TRBD2 as a possible D gene (8 bases). The CDR3 contains 15 residues. Germline CDR1 SGDLS, CDR2 YYNGEE. Trimming removed 3 bases from V and 8 bases from J, with 18 bases in between. The CDR3: CASSAGGRGQDIQYF. CDR3 DNA: TGTGCCAGCAGCGCGGGAGGGAGGGGGCAAGACATTCAGTACTTC.

This clonotype was recorded only once. One junction end does not reproduce the germline sequence, and a read error may be involved. The J gene is TRBJ2-5, the V gene TRBV24-1; 7 bases align to TRBD1. The CDR3 has 16 residues. Looked up from germline, CDR1 is KGHDR and CDR2 is SFDVKD. The CDR3, as DNA: TGTGCCACCAGTGATTTTGACAGGGCCACAGGAGAGACCCCGTACTTC. It codes for CATSDFDRATGETPYF.

This clonotype was recorded a few times. The genes are TRBV12-3 or TRBV12-4 and TRBJ2-4; D may match TRBD1 or TRBD2 (6 bases each). V lost 7 bases and J lost 8, with 15 bases in between. The CDR3 runs to 13 residues. CDR3: CASNRGGRDIQYF. CDR3 nucleotide sequence: TGTGCCAGCAACCGAGGGGGGCGGGACATTCAGTACTTC.

CDR3 sequence reads: CASSLRRAEETQYF. DNA of the CDR3: TGTGCCAGCAGCTTAAGGCGAGCGGAAGAGACCCAGTACTTC. V gene TRBV11-2 combines with J gene TRBJ2-5, with D tentatively TRBD2 (5 bases). V lost 2 bases to trimming and J lost 3 bases, with 10 bases between them. The CDR3 contains 14 residues. CDR1 SGHAT and CDR2 FQNNGV come from the germline V gene.

The chain has TRBV7-8 and TRBJ2-2; D gene uncertain. Trimming removed 1 base at V and 4 bases at J, with 7 bases between. CDR3 length equals 14 residues. CDR1 and CDR2 from the germline V gene are SGHVS and FQNEAQ. CDR3 sequence: CASSLEVLTGELFF. The CDR3 region has the DNA TGTGCCAGCAGCTTAGAGGTCCTCACCGGGGAGCTGTTTTTT. Together with reference TRBV7-8 and TRBJ2-2, the CDR3 gives the full variable domain: GAGVSQSPRYKVAKRGQDVALRCDPISGHVSLFWYQQALGQGPEFLTYFQNEAQLDKSGLPSDRFFAERPEGSVSTLKIQRTQQEDSAVYLCASSLEVLTGELFFGEGSRLTVL.

This clonotype was picked up a small number of times. V gene TRBV11-2 combines with J gene TRBJ2-1, with D perhaps matching TRBD1 (8 bases). This CDR3 comprises 16 residues. Germline lookup yields CDR1 SGHAT and CDR2 FQNNGV. V shed 2 bases and J shed 12 bases, with 23 bases lying between them. The CDR3 nucleotides read TGTGCCAGCAGCTTATGGGGAAGGGACAGGACTAGGGTGCAGTTCTTC. It translates to CASSLWGRDRTRVQFF.

This clonotype was observed a few times. J is TRBJ2-3 and V is TRBV4-3; 8 bases line up with TRBD1. The germline gives CDR1 LGHNA, CDR2 YSLEER. This CDR3 region has 14 residues. The V and J ends lost 5 bases and 4 bases, in that order; junction bases with no gene match: 5. CDR3 residues: CASSATGDADTQYF. The CDR3 DNA follows: TGCGCCAGCAGCGCGACAGGGGATGCAGATACGCAGTATTTT.

This clonotype was recorded at least ten times. J is TRBJ2-5 and V is TRBV7-9; D is perhaps TRBD1 (6 bases). This CDR3 contains 13 residues. Trimming left V 5 bases short and J 4 bases short, with 11 bases between. Germline V gives CDR1 SEHNR, CDR2 FQNEAQ (reference sequence). CDR3: CASSPHRVETQYF. The CDR3 DNA reads as TGTGCCAGCAGCCCCCACAGGGTAGAGACCCAGTACTTC.

This clonotype was seen more than once but under ten times. The CDR3 spells CASRSYGAGSYNEQFF. The CDR3, as DNA: TGTGCCAGCAGAAGTTACGGGGCAGGTTCCTACAATGAGCAGTTCTTC. The V call is TRBV6-2 or TRBV6-3, the J call TRBJ2-1, with D possibly called TRBD1 or TRBD2 (5 bases each). CDR3 length equals 16 residues. Trimming took 6 bases from V and 1 from J, leaving 16 bases between them. The germline CDR1 and CDR2 sequences are MNHEY and SVGEGT.

The sample holds a few counts of this clonotype. V and J are TRBV6-6 and TRBJ2-5; no reliable D call. V lost 1 base and J 9 bases, leaving 9 bases between the germline ends. The CDR3 contains 12 residues. The germline CDR1 and CDR2 sequences are MNHNY and SVGAGI (reference sequence). CDR3 in amino acids: CASSYWPEAQYF. The CDR3 coding sequence is TGTGCCAGCAGTTACTGGCCTGAGGCCCAGTACTTC.

V gene TRBV7-3 combines with J gene TRBJ2-2; the match to TRBD2 covers 11 bases. Trimming removed 3 bases from V and 4 bases from J; junction bases left unmatched: 10. Per the germline V gene, CDR1 is SGHTA and CDR2 is FQGTGA. The CDR3 spans 18 residues. CDR3 loop: CASSLRNSGGAITGELFF. Written as DNA, the CDR3 is TGTGCCAGCAGCTTGCGGAATAGCGGGGGGGCGATCACCGGGGAGCTGTTTTTT.

Note on this clonotype: It may be a read error: a sequence one base away is much more abundant. The rearrangement links TRBV7-9 to TRBJ1-1; TRBD1 might be the D (5 bases). Germline V gene lookup returns CDR1 SEHNR and CDR2 FQNEAQ (reference sequence). The length of the CDR3 is 15 residues. The CDR3 is CASSPTGGGATEAYF. CDR3 DNA sequence: TGTGCCAGCAGCCCAACGGGTGGGGGAGCCACTGAAGCTTACTTT.

This clonotype was seen more than once but under ten times. The rearrangement links TRBV10-3 to TRBJ2-3; D remains unclear. Trimming pared 3 bases from V and 5 bases from J, leaving 9 bases between. CDR1 is ENHRY and CDR2 is SYGVKD in the germline V gene. The CDR3 spans 13 residues. CDR3 sequence (DNA): TGTGCCATCAGTGAATGGTCCGGAGATACGCAGTATTTT. Translated: CAISEWSGDTQYF.

The CDR3 DNA is TGCAGTGCTAGAGGGCGGCACCTTAATTACAATGAGCAGTTCTTC. As protein: CSARGRHLNYNEQFF. The V call is TRBV20-1, the J call TRBJ2-1; D unclear. Germline V gene sequence: CDR1 DFQATT, CDR2 SNEGSKA (reference sequence). Trimming pared 1 base from V and 4 bases from J, leaving 14 bases between. CDR3 size: 15 residues.